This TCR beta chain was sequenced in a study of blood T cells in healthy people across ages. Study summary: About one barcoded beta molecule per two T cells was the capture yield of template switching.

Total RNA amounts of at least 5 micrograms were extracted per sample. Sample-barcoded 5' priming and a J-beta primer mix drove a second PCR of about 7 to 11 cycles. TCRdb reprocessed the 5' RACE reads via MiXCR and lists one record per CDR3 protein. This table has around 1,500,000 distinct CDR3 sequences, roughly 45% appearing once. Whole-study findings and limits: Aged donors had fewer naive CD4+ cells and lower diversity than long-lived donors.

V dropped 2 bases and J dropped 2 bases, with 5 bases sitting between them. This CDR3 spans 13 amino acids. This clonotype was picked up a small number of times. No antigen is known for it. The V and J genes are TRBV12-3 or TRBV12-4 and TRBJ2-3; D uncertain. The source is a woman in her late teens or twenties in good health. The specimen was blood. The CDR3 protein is CASSLMATDTQYF. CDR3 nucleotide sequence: TGTGCCAGCAGTTTAATGGCCACAGATACGCAGTATTTT.